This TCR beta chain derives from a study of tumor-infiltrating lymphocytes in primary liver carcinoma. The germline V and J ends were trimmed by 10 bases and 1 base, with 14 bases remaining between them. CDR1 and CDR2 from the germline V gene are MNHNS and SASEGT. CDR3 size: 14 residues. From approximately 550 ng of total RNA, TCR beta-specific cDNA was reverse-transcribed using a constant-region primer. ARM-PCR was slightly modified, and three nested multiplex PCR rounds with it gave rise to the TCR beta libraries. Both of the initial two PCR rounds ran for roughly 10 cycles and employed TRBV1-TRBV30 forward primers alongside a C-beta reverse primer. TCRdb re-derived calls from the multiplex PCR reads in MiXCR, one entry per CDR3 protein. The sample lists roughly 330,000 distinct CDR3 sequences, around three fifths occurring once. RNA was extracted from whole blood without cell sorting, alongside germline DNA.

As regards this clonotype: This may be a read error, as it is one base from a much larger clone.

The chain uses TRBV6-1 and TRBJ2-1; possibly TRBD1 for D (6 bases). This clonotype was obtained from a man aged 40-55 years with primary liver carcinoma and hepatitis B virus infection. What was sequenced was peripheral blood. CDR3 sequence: CAIQGRGSYNEQFF. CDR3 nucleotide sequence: TGTGCCATACAGGGACGAGGGTCCTACAATGAGCAGTTCTTC.